The 29 T cell receptor beta chains presented below share a single source sample, sequenced in a study of post-analysis software for immune sequencing data. Study-level points and caveats: Comparison of patients with controls showed about 5 TRBV segments more frequent in patients, TRBV5-6, TRBV5-1 and TRBV20-1 among them.

Antigen specificity for these receptors is unknown. Incorporated into the TCR beta cDNA libraries were unique molecular identifiers, which served to reduce PCR and sequencing biases. From the PCR reads, TCRdb called clonotypes with MiXCR, one entry per CDR3 protein. Among some 690,000 distinct CDR3 sequences listed, more than 50% were seen once. The specimen sequenced was blood. The receptors originated from a girl aged 2 to 10 with multiple sclerosis.

The V and J genes are TRBV11-2 and TRBJ2-5; 12 nucleotides agree with TRBD2. The ends lost 1 base at V and 4 bases at J; junction bases unmatched: 10. The CDR3 is made up of 18 amino acids. In germline, CDR1 is SGHAT, CDR2 FQNNGV. This CDR3 reads CASSLVAFTSGGLETQYF. DNA of the CDR3: TGTGCCAGCAGCTTAGTGGCGTTCACTAGCGGGGGGTTAGAGACCCAGTACTTC. Combining the CDR3 with reference TRBV11-2 and TRBJ2-5 gives the whole variable domain EAGVAQSPRYKIIEKRQSVAFWCNPISGHATLYWYQQILGQGPKLLIQFQNNGVVDDSQLPKDRFSAERLKGVDSTLKIQPAKLEDSAVYLCASSLVAFTSGGLETQYFGPGTRLLVL.

The chain is built from TRBV4-2 and TRBJ1-2; 8 nucleotides match TRBD1. With V trimmed by 1 base and J by 3 bases, 13 bases remained unmatched. Germline V lookup: CDR1 LGHNA, CDR2 YNFKEQ. The CDR3 totals 18 residues. The CDR3 here is CASSQGVSTGAKDYGYTF. The CDR3, as DNA: TGTGCCAGCAGCCAAGGGGTATCGACAGGGGCAAAGGACTATGGCTACACCTTC.

This chain links TRBV5-1 with TRBJ2-1, with D tentatively TRBD1 (5 bases). Trimming removed 4 bases at V and 0 bases at J, with 11 bases between. The CDR3 covers 15 residues. Germline CDR1 is SGHRS and CDR2 is YFSETQ. The CDR3 spells CASSPYRSSYNEQFF. CDR3 nucleotides: TGCGCCAGCAGCCCTTACAGGAGCTCCTACAATGAGCAGTTCTTC.

The rearrangement links TRBV3-1 to TRBJ2-5, with 10 bases matching TRBD1. CDR3 length: 15 amino acids. Germline-derived CDR1 and CDR2 are LGHDT and YNNKEL (reference sequence). V was pared by 4 bases and J by 3 bases, with 5 bases of the junction left unmatched. The CDR3 bases are TGTGCCAGCAGCCGCCGGACAGGGGGAAAAGAGACCCAGTACTTC. It translates to CASSRRTGGKETQYF.

V usage is TRBV7-2 and J usage is TRBJ2-1; TRBD2 is a possible D gene (5 bases). V was clipped by 1 base and J by 6 bases, with 22 bases between them. Germline values: CDR1 SGHTA, CDR2 FQGNSA. The CDR3 contains 18 residues. CDR3 sequence: CASSLGDLAEARGNEQFF. The CDR3 DNA is TGTGCCAGCAGCTTAGGGGATCTAGCTGAGGCTCGGGGCAATGAGCAGTTCTTC.

The chain carries TRBV28 and TRBJ2-1; the D is unclear. This CDR3 spans 13 amino acids. Trimming shortened V by 6 bases and J by 8 bases, and 14 bases separated the two germline ends. Germline lookup yields CDR1 MDHEN and CDR2 SYDVKM. The CDR3 sequence is CASRAGVYYEQFF. CDR3 bases: TGTGCCAGCAGGGCAGGTGTATACTATGAGCAGTTCTTC.

V usage is TRBV4-1 and J usage is TRBJ2-5, with D tentatively TRBD2 (5 bases). Trimming took off 0 bases at V and 5 bases at J, with 10 bases between the two ends. The CDR3 consists of 14 residues. CDR1 MGHRA and CDR2 YSYEKL come from the germline V gene. The CDR3 DNA reads TGCGCCAGCAGCCAAGATTGGGGAGTCGAGACCCAGTACTTC. It yields the protein CASSQDWGVETQYF.

There are a few counts of this clonotype. V gene TRBV15 combines with J gene TRBJ2-7, with 9 bases identical to TRBD2. CDR3 length equals 15 residues. Trimming took 0 bases from V and 3 from J; bases not matched to a gene: 3. Germline V gives CDR1 LNHNV, CDR2 YYDKDF (reference sequence). CDR3 residues: CATSRETSGVYEQYF. The CDR3 DNA sequence: TGTGCCACCAGCAGAGAGACTAGCGGTGTCTACGAGCAGTACTTC.

The chain has TRBV21-1 and TRBJ1-6. TRBV21-1 is classified as a pseudogene. This CDR3 comprises 14 residues. CDR3 amino acids: CASSNPSRNSPLHF. CDR3 DNA sequence: TGTGCCAGCAGCAATCCTTCTCGGAATTCACCCCTCCACTTT.

This clonotype was counted a few times. The CDR3 coding sequence is TGTGCCAGCAGTTTCCGTGGGGGTGAAAAACTGTTTTTT. Amino acid sequence: CASSFRGGEKLFF. The genes are TRBV12-3 or TRBV12-4 and TRBJ1-4; tentatively, D is TRBD1 (5 bases). Trimming cost V 3 bases and J 7 bases, with 9 bases left between them. CDR3 length equals 13 residues.

The J gene is TRBJ2-7, the V gene TRBV15; TRBD1 matches at 8 bases. Germline-derived CDR1 and CDR2 are LNHNV and YYDKDF (reference sequence). V lost 1 base, J lost 3 bases, and 5 bases stayed unmatched. There are 15 residues in the CDR3. CDR3 protein: CATSRATDRGYEQYF. CDR3 in DNA: TGTGCCACCAGCAGAGCCACCGACAGGGGCTACGAGCAGTACTTC.

V usage is TRBV3-1 and J usage is TRBJ1-2; 7 nucleotides agree with TRBD1. V was pared by 0 bases and J by 6 bases, with 13 bases of the junction left unmatched. The CDR3 is made up of 17 amino acids. CDR1 and CDR2 from the germline V gene are LGHDT and YNNKEL (reference sequence). CDR3 loop: CASSQDLARGPRDGYTF. The CDR3 nucleotides are TGTGCCAGCAGCCAAGACTTAGCGAGGGGGCCTCGAGATGGCTACACCTTC.

V is TRBV11-2 and J is TRBJ1-2; D is uncertain. This CDR3 contains 13 residues. Germline-derived CDR1 and CDR2 are SGHAT and FQNNGV. Trimming shortened V by 6 bases and J by 6 bases, and 14 bases separated the two germline ends. CDR3 region: CASSYGEENGYTF. CDR3 sequence (DNA): TGTGCCAGCAGTTACGGAGAAGAAAATGGCTACACCTTC.

The rearrangement uses TRBV7-9 and TRBJ2-5; D gene ambiguous. The germline V and J ends were trimmed by 4 bases and 2 bases, with 20 bases remaining between them. This CDR3 spans 17 amino acids. CDR1 and CDR2 from the germline V gene are SEHNR and FQNEAQ (reference sequence). CDR3 in DNA: TGTGCCAGCAGCTCACCCACGGCTAACTTAAGGCAAGAGACCCAGTACTTC. It specifies CASSSPTANLRQETQYF. The full variable domain, with the rest looked up from reference TRBV7-9 and TRBJ2-5, is DTGVSQNPRHKITKRGQNVTFRCDPISEHNRLYWYRQTLGQGPEFLTYFQNEAQLEKSRLLSDRFSAERPKGSFSTLEIQRTEQGDSAMYLCASSSPTANLRQETQYFGPGTRLLVL.

The J gene is TRBJ2-5, the V gene TRBV7-8, with TRBD1 as a possible D gene (5 bases). The ends were cut back, 2 bases at V and 6 bases at J, with 13 bases in the middle. Germline loops: CDR1 SGHVS, CDR2 FQNEAQ. This CDR3 comprises 14 residues. As DNA, the CDR3 is TGTGCCAGCAGCTTAATTCTCGCAGGGAAGACCCAGTACTTC. Protein: CASSLILAGKTQYF.

This clonotype has a handful of counts. This sequence joins TRBV20-1 and TRBJ1-4; no firm D call. Germline CDR1 is DFQATT and CDR2 is SNEGSKA (reference sequence). There are 15 residues in the CDR3. V lost 1 base and J 3 bases, leaving 12 bases between the germline ends. The CDR3 protein is CSARGRGVANEKLFF. DNA for the CDR3: TGCAGTGCTAGAGGTCGGGGTGTTGCTAATGAAAAACTGTTTTTT.

The V gene is TRBV6-5, the J gene TRBJ2-1; no reliable D call. Germline V gives CDR1 MNHEY, CDR2 SVGAGI. This CDR3 comprises 14 residues. Deletions cut 7 bases from V and 0 bases from J, with 10 bases between. CDR3 sequence (DNA): TGTGCCAGCAAGAGGTCGGCCTCCTACAATGAGCAGTTCTTC. Amino acids: CASKRSASYNEQFF.

This clonotype was observed a handful of times. This chain links TRBV12-3 or TRBV12-4 with TRBJ1-2; D ambiguous. V was trimmed by 9 bases and J by 0 bases, leaving 11 bases between them. The CDR3 is 13 amino acids. Here the CDR3 DNA reads TGTGCCAGTATGCCGAGAGCTAACTATGGCTACACCTTC. It yields the protein CASMPRANYGYTF.

J is TRBJ2-1 and V is TRBV10-3, with D possibly being TRBD1 (6 bases). Trimming removed 6 bases at V and 6 bases at J, with 24 bases between. CDR1 and CDR2 (germline): ENHRY, SYGVKD. The CDR3 consists of 17 residues. The CDR3 bases are TGTGCCATCAGGTCCCCAATAGACGGGACACGGCGCAATGAGCAGTTCTTC. The encoded protein is CAIRSPIDGTRRNEQFF.

The V gene is TRBV12-3 or TRBV12-4, the J gene TRBJ2-5, with 7 positions matching TRBD2. The V gene end was trimmed by 3 bases and the J gene end by 2 bases; junction bases not matched to a gene: 9. The length of the CDR3 is 16 residues. CDR3 region: CASSFRLAVPQETQYF. DNA for the CDR3: TGTGCCAGCAGTTTCCGGCTAGCGGTACCTCAAGAGACCCAGTACTTC.

This chain uses TRBV15 with TRBJ1-1, with D perhaps TRBD1 (6 bases). The germline V gene has CDR1 LNHNV and CDR2 YYDKDF (reference sequence). The CDR3 loop spans 17 amino acids. V dropped 4 bases and J dropped 3 bases, with 21 bases sitting between them. Here the CDR3 DNA reads TGTGCCACCAGCACTCCGACAGGTCCGACGAAGGACACTGAAGCTTTCTTT. It yields the protein CATSTPTGPTKDTEAFF.

This chain's CDR3 is CASSPARNEQYF. For the CDR3, the DNA is TGCGCCAGCAGCCCCGCGCGGAACGAGCAGTACTTC. V and J are TRBV5-1 and TRBJ2-4; D remains unclear. The DNA end lines up better with TRBJ2-7; the J call may be wrong. Germline CDR1 reads SGHRS; CDR2 reads YFSETQ. The CDR3 runs 12 residues.

The rearrangement joins TRBV12-3 or TRBV12-4 to TRBJ2-7; D may be TRBD2 (6 bases). Trimming pared 0 bases from V and 6 bases from J, leaving 12 bases between. The CDR3 consists of 14 residues. The CDR3 DNA sequence: TGTGCCAGCAGTTTAGCGACGGGGGTAGTCGAGCAGTACTTC. Translation gives CASSLATGVVEQYF.

V and J are TRBV6-4 and TRBJ1-2; D is possibly TRBD1 (5 bases). This CDR3 has 14 residues. Germline lookup yields CDR1 MRHNA and CDR2 SNTAGT. V was shortened by 5 bases and J by 0 bases, with 10 bases between the two germline ends. CDR3 sequence reads: CASSPGAANYGYTF. The CDR3 bases are TGTGCCAGCAGTCCCGGGGCAGCTAACTATGGCTACACCTTC.

V gene TRBV29-1 combines with J gene TRBJ1-1, with 7 bases fitting TRBD1. The V gene's germline CDR1 is SQVTM and CDR2 ANQGSEA. Losses at the gene ends were 3 bases for V and 4 bases for J; bases not matched to a gene: 8. This CDR3 contains 14 residues. Here the CDR3 reads CSVESRGLSTEAFF. CDR3 coding DNA: TGCAGCGTTGAGTCAAGGGGGCTGAGCACTGAAGCTTTCTTT.

This clonotype was detected a few times. A read error may produce the germline difference seen at one junction end. This chain links TRBV11-3 with TRBJ2-6; weak D call: TRBD2 (7 bases). The CDR3 is made up of 20 amino acids. Germline V gene sequence: CDR1 SGHNT, CDR2 YENEEA. CDR3 bases: TGTGCCAGCAGCTGCCGGGAGGACAGAGGGTTATTCTCTGGCGCCAACGTCCTGACTTTC. This sequence encodes CASSCREDRGLFSGANVLTF.

The chain couples TRBV5-5 to TRBJ2-7; 8 bases align to TRBD1. The germline V gene encodes CDR1 SGHKS and CDR2 YYEKEE (reference sequence). CDR3 length equals 15 residues. V lost 4 bases, J lost 0 bases, and 6 bases stayed unmatched. CDR3 DNA sequence: TGTGCCAGCAGCCAGGACAGGGTACTCTCCTACGAGCAGTACTTC. Translating gives CASSQDRVLSYEQYF.

This clonotype was seen only a few times. The V gene is TRBV12-3 or TRBV12-4, the J gene TRBJ2-1, with D tentatively TRBD1 (5 bases). CDR3 length: 15 amino acids. Deletions cut 5 bases from V and 0 bases from J, with 11 bases between. The CDR3 spells CASSPHDSSYNEQFF. DNA of the CDR3: TGTGCCAGCAGTCCCCACGACAGCTCCTACAATGAGCAGTTCTTC.

The chain combines TRBV6-2 or TRBV6-3 with TRBJ2-5; D is possibly TRBD1 (5 bases). The length of the CDR3 is 14 residues. V lost 10 bases and J 2 bases, leaving 17 bases between the germline ends. Germline V gene sequence: CDR1 MNHEY, CDR2 SVGEGT. The CDR3 DNA is TGTGCCACCGGTGGACAACCGATTCAAGAGACCCAGTACTTC. Translated, it gives CATGGQPIQETQYF.